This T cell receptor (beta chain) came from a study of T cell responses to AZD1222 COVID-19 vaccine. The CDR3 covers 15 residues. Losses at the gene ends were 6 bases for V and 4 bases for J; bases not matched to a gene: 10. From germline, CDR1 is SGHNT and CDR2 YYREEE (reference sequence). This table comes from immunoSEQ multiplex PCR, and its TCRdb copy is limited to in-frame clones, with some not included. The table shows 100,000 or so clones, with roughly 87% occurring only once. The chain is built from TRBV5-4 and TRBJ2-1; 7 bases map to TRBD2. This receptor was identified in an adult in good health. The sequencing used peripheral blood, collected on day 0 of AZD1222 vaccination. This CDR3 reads CASKRAGDPYNEQFF. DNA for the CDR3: TGTGCCAGCAAACGGGCGGGGGACCCTTACAATGAGCAGTTCTTC.